These T cell receptor beta chains were read from a single sample in a study of blood T cells in healthy people across ages. Via MiXCR, TCRdb re-called the 5' RACE reads, giving one row per CDR3 protein. The table shows about 650,000 distinct CDR3 sequences, with 32% occurring only once. Sequences were obtained from blood. The receptors stem from a woman aged 80 or over in good health. CDR3s include the opening cysteine and the closing phenylalanine or tryptophan. D genes are given only for firm matches. Clone size is not always given. Where it is, it says once, few, many or a class for expanded clones.

cdr3_aa cdr3_nt j_call clone_size d_call v_call cdr3_length
CASSAFSGGLSSGTQYF TGTGCCAGCAGCGCCTTTAGCGGGGGCTTAAGCTCAGGGACCCAGTACTTC TRBJ2-5 many TRBD2 TRBV9 17
CSAREAGRVAEAFF TGCAGTGCCCGAGAGGCAGGGAGGGTGGCGGAAGCTTTCTTT TRBJ1-1 few - TRBV20-1 14
CATSRDRTGGNQPQHF TGTGCCACCAGCAGAGATCGGACAGGGGGCAATCAGCCCCAGCATTTT TRBJ1-5 - TRBD1 TRBV15 16
CSAIPGGSYSYEQYF TGCAGTGCTATCCCCGGGGGCAGCTACTCCTACGAGCAGTACTTC TRBJ2-7 - - TRBV20-1 15
CAWSVLPTDTQYF TGTGCCTGGAGTGTACTCCCAACCGATACGCAGTATTTT TRBJ2-3 - - TRBV30 13
CASSEGTLTHSPLHF TGTGCCAGCAGTGAAGGAACACTGACCCATTCACCCCTCCACTTT TRBJ1-6 few - TRBV6-1 15
CASSYQKQGATEAFF TGTGCCAGCAGCTACCAGAAACAGGGGGCCACTGAAGCTTTCTTT TRBJ1-1 many TRBD1 TRBV7-2 15
CASSLQDLWADTQYF TGTGCCAGCAGCTTACAGGACCTCTGGGCAGATACGCAGTATTTT TRBJ2-3 many - TRBV5-5 15
CASSWAPLAEQETQYF TGTGCCAGCAGCTGGGCCCCACTAGCGGAACAAGAGACCCAGTACTTC TRBJ2-5 - TRBD2 TRBV7-9 16
CASSWGQGDEQYF TGTGCCAGCAGCTGGGGACAGGGCGACGAGCAGTACTTC TRBJ2-7 many TRBD1 TRBV5-6 13
CAWLDRGRRNTEAFF TGTGCCTGGCTGGACAGGGGGCGTCGGAACACTGAAGCTTTCTTT TRBJ1-1 - TRBD1 TRBV30 15
CSARVGGYEQYF TGCAGTGCTAGAGTGGGTGGCTACGAGCAGTACTTC TRBJ2-7 - - TRBV20-1 12
CATEQGLLQPQHF TGTGCCACCGAACAGGGTCTTCTACAGCCCCAGCATTTT TRBJ1-5 - - TRBV28 13
CSVWTGGQETQYF TGCAGCGTTTGGACAGGGGGCCAAGAGACCCAGTACTTC TRBJ2-5 - TRBD1 TRBV29-1 13
CASSVTGGAGNSPLHF TGTGCCAGCAGCGTAACAGGGGGCGCGGGGAATTCACCCCTCCACTTT TRBJ1-6 - TRBD1 TRBV9 16
CASRKGTSDEQYF TGTGCCAGCAGAAAAGGGACTAGCGACGAGCAGTACTTC TRBJ2-7 many TRBD2 TRBV12-3/TRBV12-4 13